This T cell receptor beta chain is drawn from a study of vaccination and CD4 T cells after COVID-19. Treatment in this sample: approximately 11-day PBMC culture with coronavirus spike peptide pools or control peptides (ViraFEST assay). CD4+ T cells that came from the unexposed donor were collected before the COVID-19 pandemic (2011-2018). Overall study findings and caveats: In convalescent patients, 304 of 307 vaccine-specific clones were mono-reactive for SARS-CoV-2 spike.

The Oncomine TCR Beta short-read assay was applied to DNA of cultured CD4+ T cells. MiXCR, run by TCRdb on the PCR reads, gives a single entry per CDR3 protein. The sample yields around 6,600 distinct CDR3 sequences, roughly 28% seen once. This clonotype turned up a few times. Antigen: not known. This CDR3 is built from 13 residues. The V end was cut by 2 bases, the J end by 6 bases, with 11 bases between. CDR1 is DFQATT, CDR2 SNEGSKA, per germline (reference sequence). The clonotype comes from a human donor in good health. This chain connects TRBV20-1 to TRBJ1-5, with D perhaps matching TRBD1 (5 bases). Sequencing was done on a sample of CD4+ T cells from blood, cultured in vitro. This chain's CDR3 is CSARLGVSQPQHF. As DNA, the CDR3 is TGCAGTGCTAGACTGGGGGTCAGTCAGCCCCAGCATTTT.